One and the same sample provided the 19 T cell receptor beta chains below, sequenced in a study of tumor-infiltrating lymphocytes in primary liver carcinoma. Reverse transcription of about 0.5 ug total RNA with a constant-region primer produced TCR beta cDNA. ARM-PCR, slightly modified, supplied the TCR beta libraries through three nested multiplex PCR rounds. Forward primers for TRBV1-TRBV30 and a C-beta reverse primer served the first two PCR rounds, at about 11 cycles each. TCRdb passed the multiplex PCR reads through MiXCR, listing each CDR3 protein once. Of approximately 73,000 distinct CDR3 sequences in the sample, about two thirds were seen once. From around 20-30 mg of unsorted bulk tissue, DNA and RNA were co-extracted together. Sequencing was performed on liver tumor tissue from sampling region 4. Subset given: tumor region T4, right-lateral pole. These receptors were obtained from a woman aged 55 to 70 with primary liver carcinoma and hepatitis B virus infection.

About this clonotype: The junction departs from the called germline gene at one end, perhaps through a read error. The chain links TRBV5-5 to TRBJ2-1, with D uncertain. CDR3 length: 17 amino acids. Looked up from germline, CDR1 is SGHKS and CDR2 is YYEKEE (reference sequence). CDR3 loop: CASSSLLQSGYMYDQFF. As DNA, the CDR3 is TGTGCCAGCAGCTCCCTACTACAATCGGGTTATATGTATGATCAGTTCTTC. The full variable domain, its missing parts supplied by reference TRBV5-5 and TRBJ2-1, is DAGVTQSPTHLIKTRGQQVTLRCSPISGHKSVSWYQQVLGQGPQFIFQYYEKEERGRGNFPDRFSARQFPNYSSELNVNALLLGDSALYLCASSSLLQSGYMYDQFFGPGTRLTVL.

This clonotype was counted a few times. A junction end diverges from the germline sequence, so it may reflect a read error. J is TRBJ1-4 and V is TRBV11-2, with a weak D call TRBD1 (6 bases). Germline loops: CDR1 SGHAT, CDR2 FQNNGV. The CDR3 totals 17 residues. CDR3 sequence: CAISLTRQAATNVKLFF. The CDR3 bases are TGTGCCATCAGCCTCACCCGACAGGCTGCAACTAATGTAAAACTGTTTTTT.

Turning to this clonotype: The junction differs from germline at one of its ends, possibly a read error. The rearrangement joins TRBV11-2 to TRBJ2-3, with 8 bases identical to TRBD2. The CDR3 contains 15 residues. CDR1 and CDR2 from the germline V gene are SGHAT and FQNNGV. The CDR3 loop is CASRPSATSADTQYF. CDR3 coding DNA: TGTGCCAGCAGGCCCTCTGCGACTAGCGCAGATACACAGTATTTC.

The table lists this clonotype with a few counts. V usage is TRBV7-3 and J usage is TRBJ1-1, with D unresolved. V lost 4 bases, J lost 4 bases, and 13 bases lay in between. Germline-derived CDR1 and CDR2 are SGHTA and FQGTGA. This CDR3 is built from 14 residues. CDR3 loop: CASSYAGRGTEAFF. CDR3 in DNA: TGTGCCAGCAGCTACGCAGGCCGGGGCACTGAAGCTTTCTTT.

This chain uses TRBV11-2 with TRBJ2-1; 8 bases agree with TRBD1. In germline, CDR1 is SGHAT, CDR2 FQNNGV. The CDR3 length is 15 residues. The V and J ends lost 6 bases and 15 bases, in that order; junction bases with no gene match: 19. The CDR3 protein is CASSFDRGKGNARFF. CDR3 DNA sequence: TGTGCCAGCAGTTTCGACAGGGGAAAGGGTAATGCGCGGTTCTTC.

This clonotype was counted ten times or more. This chain uses TRBV6-1 with TRBJ2-7; D may be TRBD1 (6 bases). Trimming pared 7 bases from V and 3 bases from J, leaving 16 bases between. The length of the CDR3 is 14 residues. The germline V gene encodes CDR1 MNHNS and CDR2 SASEGT. CDR3 bases: TGTGCCAGCACGAAGTGGGGGCTAAACTACGAGCAGTACTTC. Its protein is CASTKWGLNYEQYF.

For this clonotype: The missing conserved phenylalanine or tryptophan at the end of this CDR3 makes a read error likely. The chain carries TRBV5-5 and TRBJ2-7; 10 nucleotides line up with TRBD1. Germline V gene data show CDR1 as SGHKS and CDR2 as YYEKEE (reference sequence). CDR3 length: 15 amino acids. CDR3 DNA: TGTGCAAGCAGCCCCCCGGGACAGGGGTCCTACGAGCAGTACTCC. Residues: CASSPPGQGSYEQYS.

As concerns this clonotype: The junction does not match germline at one end; this may be a read error. The CDR3 is CSVAGLARVSAYEQYF. CDR3 coding DNA: TGCAGCGTTGCGGGATTAGCGAGAGTGAGTGCCTACGAGCAATACTTC. The chain employs TRBV29-1 and TRBJ2-7; possible D gene TRBD2, 5 bases. CDR3 length equals 16 residues. CDR1 is SQVTM and CDR2 is ANQGSEA in the germline V gene.

Regarding this clonotype: One end of the junction fails to match germline, which may point to a read error. This sequence joins TRBV11-2 and TRBJ2-3; D may be TRBD2 (7 bases). The CDR3 runs 17 residues. CDR1 SGHAT and CDR2 FQNNGV come from the germline V gene. CDR3 DNA: TGCGACAGCAGCTTAGGGGGACTAACGTGCACGTCAGATACGCAGTATTTT. This encodes CDSSLGGLTCTSDTQYF.

This clonotype is a singleton in its sample. In this CDR3 the conserved last residue, phenylalanine or tryptophan, is missing, so a read error is likely. This chain uses TRBV6-2 or TRBV6-3 with TRBJ2-3; D unclear. This CDR3 contains 14 residues. Germline CDR1 is MNHEY and CDR2 is SVGEGT. The CDR3 sequence is CANTETINTDMQYL. CDR3 in DNA: TGTGCCAACACTGAGACCATTAACACAGATATGCAGTATTTA.

This clonotype was observed a single time. It may be a read error: a sequence one base away is much more abundant. Given the absence of the conserved phenylalanine or tryptophan at the CDR3 end, a read error is likely. The chain couples TRBV6-5 to TRBJ1-2; D not certain. Germline CDR1 and CDR2: MNHEY and SVGAGI. The CDR3 sequence is 12 residues long. Trimming removed 11 bases at V and 0 bases at J, with 10 bases between. This chain's CDR3 is CAATSANYGYTS. DNA for the CDR3: TGTGCCGCAACCTCAGCTAACTATGGCTACACCTCC.

V usage is TRBV20-1 and J usage is TRBJ2-7, with TRBD2 identical over 9 bases. The CDR3 totals 14 residues. Trimming cost V 6 bases and J 1 base; bases outside gene matches: 7. Germline V gene lookup returns CDR1 DFQATT and CDR2 SNEGSKA (reference sequence). This CDR3 is CSALRLADSYEQYF. CDR3 nucleotides: TGCAGTGCCCTGAGACTAGCGGATTCCTACGAGCAGTACTTC.

The rearrangement links TRBV6-5 to TRBJ1-2; D is possibly TRBD1 (5 bases). This CDR3 region has 13 residues. From germline, CDR1 is MNHEY and CDR2 SVGAGI. The V end lost 2 bases, the J end lost 12 bases, and 16 bases lay between the germline ends. The CDR3 here is CASSYGGSYDHTF. The CDR3 nucleotides read TGTGCCAGCAGTTACGGGGGATCCTATGACCACACCTTC.

Remarks on this clonotype: The conserved closing phenylalanine or tryptophan is absent in this CDR3, likely reflecting a read error. This chain uses TRBV29-1 with TRBJ2-3; the match to TRBD2 covers 8 bases. The CDR3 length is 16 residues. Germline CDR1 SQVTM, CDR2 ANQGSEA. J was trimmed by 3 bases and V by 5 bases; bases with no gene match: 13. The CDR3 protein is CSVTVTSGRWTDTQYY. The CDR3 nucleotides are TGCAGCGTTACCGTGACAAGCGGGAGATGGACAGATACGCAGTATTAT.

A word on this clonotype: One base away lies a much larger clone, so this may be a sequencing read error. This rearrangement joins TRBV28 to TRBJ2-7, with a weak D call TRBD2 (6 bases). Deletions cut 0 bases from V and 3 bases from J, with 6 bases between. Germline CDR1 and CDR2: MDHEN and SYDVKM. This CDR3 comprises 13 residues. The CDR3 DNA reads as TGTGCCAGCAGTTTATGGGGACTCTACGAGCAGTACTTC. Translation: CASSLWGLYEQYF.

The chain links TRBV18 to TRBJ1-1, with 9 bases fitting TRBD1. V dropped 3 bases and J dropped 6; count of bases not matched to a gene: 8. Looked up from germline, CDR1 is KGHSH and CDR2 is LQKENI. This CDR3 is built from 15 residues. The CDR3, as DNA: TGTGCCAGCTCACCCGCCGGGACAGGGAGGGCTGAAGCTTTCTTT. This translates into CASSPAGTGRAEAFF. The whole variable domain, filled in from reference TRBV18 and TRBJ1-1, reads NAGVMQNPRHLVRRRGQEARLRCSPMKGHSHVYWYRQLPEEGLKFMVYLQKENIIDESGMPKERFSAEFPKEGPSILRIQQVVRGDSAAYFCASSPAGTGRAEAFFGQGTRLTVV.

This clonotype was detected only a few times. A clone one base away is much larger, so this may be a read error. The rearrangement uses TRBV29-1 and TRBJ2-1; 9 bases are a match to TRBD2. The germline gives CDR1 SQVTM, CDR2 ANQGSEA. The trim removed 7 bases at V and 10 bases at J, leaving 11 bases unmatched. CDR3 length: 13 amino acids. This CDR3 reads CSAPGTSLREQFF. The CDR3 nucleotides are TGCAGCGCACCCGGGACTAGCCTAAGGGAGCAGTTCTTC.

The gene calls are TRBV5-1 and TRBJ2-2, with D tentatively TRBD1 or TRBD2 (6 bases each). Germline V gene lookup returns CDR1 SGHRS and CDR2 YFSETQ. The CDR3 is 16 residues long. V lost 0 bases and J lost 5, with 14 bases in between. The CDR3 DNA sequence: TGCGCCAGCAGCTTGGCCGGCGGGACATGGACCGGGGAGCTGTTTTTT. Amino acid sequence: CASSLAGGTWTGELFF.

On this clonotype: This may arise from a read error, as a much more abundant clone is one base away. The CDR3 DNA sequence: TGTGACTGGAGTAGTCAGGCGGGTCAGCCCCAGCATTTT. Protein: CDWSSQAGQPQHF. This chain uses TRBV30 with TRBJ1-5; D gene ambiguous. CDR1 is GTSNPN and CDR2 is SVGIG in the germline V gene (reference sequence). The CDR3 totals 13 residues.